Below, 32 T cell receptor beta chains from the same sample are listed, as sequenced in a study of T cells after yellow fever vaccination. TCRdb itself ran the 5' RACE reads through MiXCR, one entry per CDR3 protein. The sample has approximately 250,000 distinct CDR3 sequences; around 5.3% are singletons. The source material was CD4+ T cells sorted from PBMCs, sampled on the day of the yellow fever booster vaccination. The receptors were gathered from a man younger than 35 who received the YFV17D yellow fever vaccine.

In this sample, this clonotype turned up a few times. The rearrangement links TRBV5-1 to TRBJ2-7, with unresolved D. The germline gives CDR1 SGHRS, CDR2 YFSETQ. Trimming pared 2 bases from V and 3 bases from J, leaving 15 bases between. The CDR3 loop spans 15 amino acids. The CDR3 coding sequence is TGCGCCAGCAGCTTTGACGCCCCCCCGGGCTACGAGCAGTACTTC. It translates to CASSFDAPPGYEQYF.

J is TRBJ1-2 and V is TRBV6-5; 9 positions agree with TRBD1. The CDR3 has 14 residues. From germline, CDR1 is MNHEY and CDR2 SVGAGI. The ends lost 0 bases at V and 5 bases at J; junction bases unmatched: 1. The CDR3 reads CASSYSGQGYGYTF. CDR3 DNA: TGTGCCAGCAGTTACTCGGGACAGGGATATGGCTACACCTTC.

This clonotype was recorded many times. The V and J genes are TRBV12-3 or TRBV12-4 and TRBJ2-6; 7 bases map to TRBD1. The length of the CDR3 is 15 residues. The V gene end was trimmed by 6 bases and the J gene end by 2 bases; junction bases not matched to a gene: 4. CDR3 loop: CASRQGTAGANVLTF. Here the CDR3 DNA reads TGTGCCAGCAGGCAAGGGACAGCTGGGGCCAACGTCCTGACTTTC.

This clonotype has ten or more counts. The rearrangement uses TRBV5-1 and TRBJ2-1, with 14 nucleotides matching TRBD2. Losses at the gene ends were 3 bases for V and 8 bases for J; bases not matched to a gene: 10. Germline CDR1 and CDR2: SGHRS and YFSETQ. The CDR3 is 17 amino acids. The CDR3: CASSSLLTSGGADEQFF. The CDR3 DNA reads TGCGCCAGCAGCTCTCTCCTGACTAGCGGGGGGGCAGATGAGCAGTTCTTC.

This clonotype was counted only a few times. The chain is built from TRBV9 and TRBJ1-3; D is perhaps TRBD1 (5 bases). Per germline, CDR1 SGDLS and CDR2 YYNGEE. With 0 bases removed from V and 1 base from J, the gap between germline ends came to 5 bases. The CDR3 is 14 residues long. The CDR3 spells CASSVGTSGNTIYF. CDR3 DNA: TGTGCCAGCAGCGTAGGGACATCTGGAAACACCATATATTTT.

A few counts support this clonotype. The gene calls are TRBV5-1 and TRBJ1-1; D is uncertain. This CDR3 has 14 amino acids. Between the trimmed V and J ends, which lost 1 base and 1 base, there was a span of 8 bases. Germline V lookup: CDR1 SGHRS, CDR2 YFSETQ. CDR3 nucleotide sequence: TGCGCCAGCAGCTTGACAGCCGAGAACACTGAAGCTTTCTTT. Protein sequence: CASSLTAENTEAFF.

The chain has TRBV5-1 and TRBJ2-3, with 15 bases matching TRBD2. The CDR3 length is 19 residues. V shed 0 bases and J 2 bases; nucleotides not matched to a gene: 7. Germline loops: CDR1 SGHRS, CDR2 YFSETQ. CDR3 protein: CASSLGTSGGGPPTDTQYF. The CDR3 DNA reads TGCGCCAGCAGCTTGGGGACTAGCGGGGGGGGACCGCCCACAGATACGCAGTATTTT. Combining the CDR3 with reference TRBV5-1 and TRBJ2-3 gives the whole variable domain KAGVTQTPRYLIKTRGQQVTLSCSPISGHRSVSWYQQTPGQGLQFLFEYFSETQRNKGNFPGRFSGRQFSNSRSEMNVSTLELGDSALYLCASSLGTSGGGPPTDTQYFGPGTRLTVL.

This clonotype was counted between two and nine times. The J gene is TRBJ2-2, the V gene TRBV12-3 or TRBV12-4; no firm D call. The V end lost 1 base, the J end lost 8 bases, and 8 bases lay between the germline ends. The CDR3 is 13 residues long. The CDR3 DNA is TGTGCCAGCAGTTTAGAGGTTTGGGGGGAGCTGTTTTTT. This translates into CASSLEVWGELFF.

This clonotype occurred many times. The chain recombines TRBV10-3 with TRBJ2-5; D is undetermined. The CDR3 has 12 residues. Per germline, CDR1 ENHRY and CDR2 SYGVKD. Trimming removed 0 bases from V and 5 bases from J, with 4 bases in between. Here the CDR3 reads CAISESGETQYF. In DNA form, the CDR3 reads TGTGCCATCAGTGAGTCGGGGGAGACCCAGTACTTC.

The chain joins TRBV7-9 to TRBJ2-2; D possibly corresponds to TRBD1 (5 bases). The CDR3 is 18 amino acids. V dropped 8 bases and J dropped 7 bases, with 29 bases sitting between them. The germline V gene encodes CDR1 SEHNR and CDR2 FQNEAQ (reference sequence). This chain's CDR3 is CASANLELIGVRHGELFF. CDR3 DNA sequence: TGTGCCAGCGCAAACCTCGAATTGATAGGGGTTCGACACGGGGAGCTGTTTTTT.

This clonotype has a handful of counts. This chain joins TRBV7-8 and TRBJ1-6; D perhaps matches TRBD1 (5 bases). Trimming took 5 bases from V and 7 from J, leaving 21 bases between them. The CDR3 extends over 17 amino acids. Looked up from germline, CDR1 is SGHVS and CDR2 is FQNEAQ. The CDR3 coding sequence is TGTGCCAGCAGCACCCGGGGGGTCGCAGGTTCCAATTCACCCCTCCACTTT. Translating it yields CASSTRGVAGSNSPLHF.

J is TRBJ2-7 and V is TRBV4-2; D perhaps matches TRBD2 (5 bases). CDR1 is LGHNA, CDR2 YNFKEQ, per germline. The V gene lost 0 bases and the J gene lost 2 bases, with 11 bases spanning the gap. The CDR3 is 15 amino acids. The CDR3: CASSQEAARTYEQYF. The CDR3 DNA reads TGTGCCAGCAGCCAAGAAGCGGCCAGGACCTACGAGCAGTACTTC.

The V call is TRBV4-2, the J call TRBJ2-2, with 7 bases identical to TRBD1. Per germline, CDR1 LGHNA and CDR2 YNFKEQ. The CDR3 is 15 amino acids. V shed 4 bases, J shed 6 bases, and the junction held 8 bases outside the gene matches. The CDR3 sequence: CASSRGTVGSGELFF. In DNA form, the CDR3 reads TGTGCCAGCAGCCGGGGGACAGTGGGATCCGGGGAGCTGTTTTTT.

This clonotype was counted a few times. The chain combines TRBV10-3 with TRBJ2-3; TRBD1 matches 8 bases. Looked up from germline, CDR1 is ENHRY and CDR2 is SYGVKD. Trimming cost V 3 bases and J 1 base; bases outside gene matches: 9. This CDR3 contains 17 residues. CDR3 protein: CAISDQTGVSGTDTQYF. In nucleotides, the CDR3 is TGTGCCATCAGTGACCAGACAGGGGTAAGCGGCACAGATACGCAGTATTTT.

A note on this clonotype: This may be a read error, as it is one base from a much larger clone. The CDR3 coding sequence is TGTGCCAGCAGCTTACCAGGACTAGCGGGGGCCCGCACAGATAGGCAGTATTTT. Its protein is CASSLPGLAGARTDRQYF. The chain recombines TRBV5-4 with TRBJ2-3; TRBD2 matches 13 bases. Germline CDR1 and CDR2: SGHNT and YYREEE (reference sequence). The CDR3 spans 18 residues. Together with reference TRBV5-4 and TRBJ2-3, the CDR3 gives the full variable domain: ETGVTQSPTHLIKTRGQQVTLRCSSQSGHNTVSWYQQALGQGPQFIFQYYREEENGRGNFPPRFSGLQFPNYSSELNVNALELDDSALYLCASSLPGLAGARTDRQYFGPGTRLTVL.

This clonotype was found many times. The chain carries TRBV7-2 and TRBJ2-3; perhaps TRBD1 as D (5 bases). The length of the CDR3 is 14 residues. Germline assignment: CDR1 SGHTA and CDR2 FQGNSA. The V end lost 5 bases, the J end lost 6 bases, and 15 bases lay between the germline ends. The CDR3 sequence: CASSTKGHPDTQYF. CDR3 bases: TGTGCCAGCAGCACCAAAGGACATCCGGATACGCAGTATTTT.

This clonotype occurred a few times. The gene calls are TRBV20-1 and TRBJ1-6, with a tentative D call TRBD1 (5 bases). V was shortened by 7 bases and J by 0 bases, with 16 bases between the two germline ends. The CDR3 runs to 16 residues. The germline V gene encodes CDR1 DFQATT and CDR2 SNEGSKA (reference sequence). This CDR3 reads CSVGRGPSSYNSPLHF. Written as DNA, the CDR3 is TGCAGTGTGGGAAGGGGTCCCAGCTCCTATAATTCACCCCTCCACTTT.

A few counts support this clonotype. The V gene is TRBV5-1, the J gene TRBJ2-1; 7 bases align to TRBD2. The CDR3 is 15 amino acids. After removal of 1 base from V and 4 bases from J, the junction contained 5 bases not matched to a gene. Germline CDR1 reads SGHRS; CDR2 reads YFSETQ. CDR3 in amino acids: CASSLIQGGYNEQFF. Here the CDR3 DNA reads TGCGCCAGCAGCTTGATTCAGGGAGGGTACAATGAGCAGTTCTTC.

V gene TRBV12-3 or TRBV12-4 combines with J gene TRBJ2-6; D not certain. The V end was cut by 2 bases, the J end by 1 base, with 3 bases between. This CDR3 comprises 14 residues. The DNA for the CDR3 is TGTGCCAGCAGTTTAAAGTCTGGGGCCAACGTCCTGACTTTC. Protein: CASSLKSGANVLTF.

This clonotype has more than one count but fewer than ten. V and J are TRBV5-4 and TRBJ2-2, with TRBD2 matching 9 bases. There are 17 residues in the CDR3. Germline V lookup: CDR1 SGHNT, CDR2 YYREEE (reference sequence). V lost 4 bases, J lost 0 bases, and 7 bases stayed unmatched. The CDR3 region has the DNA TGTGCCAGCAGCGGGCTGGCGGGGGGGGCGAACACCGGGGAGCTGTTTTTT. This codes for CASSGLAGGANTGELFF. Variable domain in full (rest from reference TRBV5-4 and TRBJ2-2): ETGVTQSPTHLIKTRGQQVTLRCSSQSGHNTVSWYQQALGQGPQFIFQYYREEENGRGNFPPRFSGLQFPNYSSELNVNALELDDSALYLCASSGLAGGANTGELFFGEGSRLTVL.

This clonotype was detected only a few times. V usage is TRBV18 and J usage is TRBJ2-3; D is ambiguous. Trimming took off 0 bases at V and 5 bases at J, with 12 bases between the two ends. Germline CDR1 reads KGHSH; CDR2 reads LQKENI. The CDR3 covers 15 residues. The CDR3 spells CASSPPTRLGDTQYF. The CDR3 DNA follows: TGTGCCAGCTCACCACCTACAAGGCTGGGAGATACGCAGTATTTT.

The chain has TRBV7-3 and TRBJ2-3, with 9 nucleotides matching TRBD2. The germline V gene has CDR1 SGHTA and CDR2 FQGTGA. The CDR3 has 16 amino acids. V trimming: 5 bases; J trimming: 8 bases; junction bases outside the gene matches: 14. In DNA form, the CDR3 reads TGTGCCAGCAGCCCGGGCTCGGCGGGGGGGAGGGGTACGCAGTATTTT. This codes for CASSPGSAGGRGTQYF.

This clonotype was detected many times. At one end, the junction sequence differs from germline, possibly due to a read error. V gene TRBV5-4 combines with J gene TRBJ2-5; D tentatively fits TRBD1 or TRBD2 (5 bases each). Germline V lookup: CDR1 SGHNT, CDR2 YYREEE (reference sequence). The CDR3 is made up of 15 amino acids. CDR3 in amino acids: CASSLVGVKQETQYF. The CDR3 DNA reads as TGTGCCAGCAGTTTGGTGGGGGTAAAGCAAGAGACCCAGTACTTC.

This clonotype was detected only a few times. The chain has TRBV5-1 and TRBJ2-6; D ambiguous. Trimming removed 5 bases at V and 0 bases at J, with 6 bases between. CDR1 and CDR2 (germline): SGHRS, YFSETQ. The CDR3 loop spans 14 amino acids. The CDR3 loop is CASSPGSGANVLTF. CDR3 DNA: TGCGCCAGCAGTCCGGGCTCTGGGGCCAACGTCCTGACTTTC. Full variable domain (rest looked up from reference TRBV5-1 and TRBJ2-6): KAGVTQTPRYLIKTRGQQVTLSCSPISGHRSVSWYQQTPGQGLQFLFEYFSETQRNKGNFPGRFSGRQFSNSRSEMNVSTLELGDSALYLCASSPGSGANVLTFGAGSRLTVL.

The sample holds a few counts of this clonotype. The chain joins TRBV7-3 to TRBJ2-6; 8 bases fit TRBD1. V lost 6 bases and J lost 6; bases outside the gene matches: 7. The CDR3 is made up of 15 amino acids. Germline CDR1 and CDR2: SGHTA and FQGTGA. CDR3 sequence reads: CASRPRGLSANVLTF. Here the CDR3 DNA reads TGTGCCAGCAGGCCCAGGGGGCTCTCGGCCAACGTCCTGACTTTC.

A few counts support this clonotype. V and J are TRBV7-3 and TRBJ2-1; D unclear. CDR3 size: 13 residues. Trimming stripped 5 bases from V and 5 bases from J, with 10 bases between. Looked up from germline, CDR1 is SGHTA and CDR2 is FQGTGA. The CDR3: CASSLRRDNEQFF. The CDR3 nucleotides read TGTGCCAGCAGCCTCCGAAGGGACAATGAGCAGTTCTTC.

V gene TRBV6-1 combines with J gene TRBJ2-1, with TRBD2 matching over 9 bases. This CDR3 contains 15 residues. After removal of 1 base from V and 8 bases from J, the junction contained 6 bases not matched to a gene. Per germline, CDR1 MNHNS and CDR2 SASEGT. CDR3 sequence: CASSEDAGGLDEQFF. The CDR3 DNA follows: TGTGCCAGCAGTGAAGACGCGGGGGGGCTCGATGAGCAGTTCTTC.

This clonotype was counted only a few times. This chain uses TRBV9 with TRBJ1-5; no clear D gene. This CDR3 is built from 13 residues. Germline CDR1 reads SGDLS; CDR2 reads YYNGEE. The V end lost 3 bases, the J end lost 3 bases, and 7 bases lay between the germline ends. CDR3 DNA: TGTGCCAGCAGCGCTGATATCAATCAGCCCCAGCATTTT. It translates to CASSADINQPQHF.

This clonotype was counted at least ten times. The chain is built from TRBV6-2 or TRBV6-3 and TRBJ2-1, with TRBD1 matching 11 bases. The CDR3 runs 15 residues. CDR1 is MNHEY, CDR2 SVGEGT, per germline. Germline trimming cut 5 bases from V and 9 bases from J; bases unmatched to any gene: 9. In DNA form, the CDR3 reads TGTGCCAGCAGTCCGGACAGGGGGCGATTGAGTGAGCAGTTCTTC. It yields the protein CASSPDRGRLSEQFF.

The chain combines TRBV4-2 with TRBJ1-2, with D perhaps matching TRBD1 (6 bases). Trimming stripped 4 bases from V and 2 bases from J, with 17 bases between. Germline loops: CDR1 LGHNA, CDR2 YNFKEQ. The CDR3 loop spans 16 amino acids. The CDR3: CASSLGGQGLNYGYTF. Written as DNA, the CDR3 is TGTGCCAGCAGCCTAGGGGGGCAGGGACTGAACTATGGCTACACCTTC.

The chain recombines TRBV6-1 with TRBJ1-1; 7 bases are a match to TRBD1. V gave up 6 bases and J gave up 1 base; unmatched junction bases: 5. Germline V CDR1 and CDR2: MNHNS, SASEGT. The CDR3 spans 14 residues. The chain's CDR3 is CASRVRQGNTEAFF. CDR3 bases: TGTGCCAGCAGAGTAAGACAGGGGAACACTGAAGCTTTCTTT.

CDR3 amino acids: CASSRPTSQGEQYV. The CDR3 region has the DNA TGTGCCAGCAGTCGTCCGACTAGCCAGGGCGAGCAGTACGTC. This sequence joins TRBV2 and TRBJ2-7; TRBD2 matches 7 bases. CDR3 length: 14 residues. Germline V CDR1 and CDR2: SNHLY, FYNNEI. J was trimmed by 6 bases and V by 5 bases; bases with no gene match: 10.